The present T cell receptor (beta chain) was sequenced within a study of shared clonotypes between healthy human individuals. Profiling relied on immunoSEQ multiplex PCR, and the TCRdb table lists in-frame clones only, not all of them. The sample has 2 million to 2.5 million clones, over 85% seen once. The sequenced sample was naive CD4+ T cells from PBMCs. As for subset: CD45RA+ positively selected. The receptor's source is a man aged 18 to 35 in good health. Some clones in this sample may be carry-over from other donors' samples.

CDR3 bases: TGTGCCAGCAGCTTAGTACAGGGTTCCCTCACAGATACGCAGTATTTT. Residues: CASSLVQGSLTDTQYF. This chain connects TRBV7-9 to TRBJ2-3; perhaps TRBD1 as D (6 bases). This CDR3 is built from 16 residues. The V gene lost 1 base and the J gene lost 2 bases, with 13 bases spanning the gap. Germline V CDR1 and CDR2: SEHNR, FQNEAQ (reference sequence).